These 25 T cell receptor beta chains were sequenced from one sample in a study of cytomegalovirus exposure and HLA in healthy donors. Libraries were prepared by immunoSEQ multiplex PCR; TCRdb keeps only in-frame clonotypes and omits some of them. The sample has under 95,000 clones, roughly 88% seen once; the top ten hold approximately 2%. Sequencing was carried out using PBMCs. These receptors were taken from a man aged 25-40 years in good health and CMV-seronegative.

The V and J genes are TRBV7-3 and TRBJ2-2; D gene ambiguous. The V end lost 5 bases, the J end lost 6 bases, and 7 bases lay between the germline ends. This CDR3 region has 12 residues. CDR1 is SGHTA, CDR2 FQGTGA, per germline. The CDR3 loop is CASSPVSGELFF. CDR3 nucleotide sequence: TGTGCCAGCAGCCCCGTTTCCGGGGAGCTGTTTTTT.

The chain links TRBV5-5 to TRBJ1-2; 8 bases map to TRBD1. Germline lookup yields CDR1 SGHKS and CDR2 YYEKEE (reference sequence). The J segment lost 6 bases and the V segment lost 4 bases, leaving 5 bases of the junction unmatched. The CDR3 is made up of 13 amino acids. CDR3 bases: TGTGCCAGCAGCCGGACAGGGCGGAATGGCTACACCTTC. Translating gives CASSRTGRNGYTF.

The rearrangement links TRBV4-2 to TRBJ1-5; D ambiguous. The CDR3 runs to 15 residues. Trimming pared 1 base from V and 5 bases from J, leaving 12 bases between. Per germline, CDR1 LGHNA and CDR2 YNFKEQ. The CDR3 is CASSQVRPGDQPQHF. The CDR3 nucleotides read TGTGCCAGCAGCCAAGTTAGGCCAGGTGATCAGCCCCAGCATTTT.

This clone has more than one count but fewer than ten. The J gene is TRBJ2-7, the V gene TRBV5-1, with 7 bases identical to TRBD1. This CDR3 is built from 16 residues. The germline gives CDR1 SGHRS, CDR2 YFSETQ. Unmatched junction bases numbered 8, after V lost 0 bases and J lost 2 bases. The CDR3 coding sequence is TGCGCCAGCAGCTTGGAACCCTATGGGACAGCCTACGAGCAGTACTTC. Amino acid sequence: CASSLEPYGTAYEQYF.

About this clone itself: Other DNA sequences in the sample encode the same CDR3. The J gene is TRBJ1-1, the V gene TRBV19, with D tentatively TRBD1 (5 bases). Germline loops: CDR1 LNHDA, CDR2 SQIVND (reference sequence). This CDR3 is built from 13 residues. V lost 8 bases to trimming and J lost 5 bases, with 15 bases between them. DNA of the CDR3: TGTGCCAGTCGCTACAGGAGAAATACTGAAGCTTTCTTT. Translated: CASRYRRNTEAFF.

The rearrangement uses TRBV9 and TRBJ2-3, with 11 bases fitting TRBD2. The V segment lost 3 bases and the J segment 4 bases; nucleotides outside the gene matches: 13. The CDR3 runs 18 residues. Germline V gene data show CDR1 as SGDLS and CDR2 as YYNGEE. The CDR3, as DNA: TGTGCCAGCAGCGCCGGGACTAGCGGAACAACCCCGCCAGATACGCAGTATTTT. It is translated as CASSAGTSGTTPPDTQYF.

This chain connects TRBV7-8 to TRBJ2-6; 7 bases are a match to TRBD1. V trimming: 1 base; J trimming: 0 bases; junction bases outside the gene matches: 6. Germline V gene data show CDR1 as SGHVS and CDR2 as FQNEAQ. This CDR3 region has 18 residues. Written as DNA, the CDR3 is TGTGCCAGCAGCTTAGGGGGACAGAGAATCTCTGGGGCCAACGTCCTGACTTTC. It codes for CASSLGGQRISGANVLTF.

This chain connects TRBV7-6 to TRBJ1-4; D remains unclear. The V end lost 5 bases, the J end lost 5 bases, and 15 bases lay between the germline ends. The CDR3 is made up of 15 amino acids. Germline CDR1 is SGHVS and CDR2 is FNYEAQ. The CDR3 here is CASSKKRGLNEKLFF. CDR3 in DNA: TGTGCCAGCAGCAAAAAGCGCGGCCTCAATGAAAAACTGTTTTTT.

This clone showed up just a few times. The chain links TRBV27 to TRBJ2-2; 10 bases align to TRBD2. Germline V gene lookup returns CDR1 MNHEY and CDR2 SMNVEV (reference sequence). V was clipped by 6 bases and J by 6 bases; unmatched bases: 10. The CDR3 runs to 16 residues. This CDR3 is CASSSSGSLGAGELFF. CDR3 sequence (DNA): TGTGCCAGCAGCTCTAGCGGGAGTCTAGGGGCCGGGGAGCTGTTTTTT.

This clone was observed once. The chain carries TRBV7-9 and TRBJ2-7, with 10 positions matching TRBD1. V shed 5 bases, J shed 7 bases, and the junction held 17 bases outside the gene matches. CDR3 length: 17 amino acids. Per germline, CDR1 SEHNR and CDR2 FQNEAQ (reference sequence). In DNA form, the CDR3 reads TGTGCCAGCAGCGGCCCCAGGAGGGGACAGGGGTACTATGAGCAGTACTTC. Protein product: CASSGPRRGQGYYEQYF.

The gene calls are TRBV9 and TRBJ1-1, with D hard to call. Germline lookup yields CDR1 SGDLS and CDR2 YYNGEE. Trimming left V 5 bases short and J 5 bases short, with 16 bases between. The CDR3 loop spans 14 amino acids. The CDR3, as DNA: TGTGCCAGCAGAAGGATTGAGGCTGGGACTGAAGCTTTCTTT. Its translation is CASRRIEAGTEAFF. Looking up the rest from reference TRBV9 and TRBJ1-1 gives the full variable domain: DSGVTQTPKHLITATGQRVTLRCSPRSGDLSVYWYQQSLDQGLQFLIQYYNGEERAKGNILERFSAQQFPDLHSELNLSSLELGDSALYFCASRRIEAGTEAFFGQGTRLTVV.

The chain has TRBV7-9 and TRBJ1-1; D gene ambiguous. Trimming took 2 bases from V and 11 from J, leaving 15 bases between them. The CDR3 runs 13 residues. The germline gives CDR1 SEHNR, CDR2 FQNEAQ (reference sequence). This CDR3 reads CASSLSLGSGAFF. The CDR3 DNA sequence: TGTGCCAGCAGCTTATCTTTGGGATCGGGGGCTTTCTTT. The complete variable domain, with remaining parts taken from reference TRBV7-9 and TRBJ1-1, reads DTGVSQNPRHKITKRGQNVTFRCDPISEHNRLYWYRQTLGQGPEFLTYFQNEAQLEKSRLLSDRFSAERPKGSFSTLEIQRTEQGDSAMYLCASSLSLGSGAFFGQGTRLTVV.

The DNA for the CDR3 is TGTGCCAGTAGTACCCTCCCCGGGACAGGGAGCACTGAAGCTTTCTTT. The encoded protein is CASSTLPGTGSTEAFF. This chain links TRBV19 with TRBJ1-1; 9 bases line up with TRBD1. V lost 4 bases and J lost 4; bases outside the gene matches: 10. The CDR3 spans 16 residues. Germline CDR1 reads LNHDA; CDR2 reads SQIVND (reference sequence).

This rearrangement joins TRBV28 to TRBJ2-1, with 11 bases fitting TRBD2. The ends lost 7 bases at V and 0 bases at J; junction bases unmatched: 14. Germline-derived CDR1 and CDR2 are MDHEN and SYDVKM. The CDR3 covers 19 residues. In nucleotides, the CDR3 is TGTGCCAGCACGAAACCGGGACTAGCGGTAATGAGCTCCTACAATGAGCAGTTCTTC. Translation gives CASTKPGLAVMSSYNEQFF.

The genes are TRBV5-4 and TRBJ2-2, with 9 bases identical to TRBD1. The germline gives CDR1 SGHNT, CDR2 YYREEE (reference sequence). V gave up 3 bases and J gave up 6 bases; unmatched junction bases: 6. This CDR3 spans 15 amino acids. The CDR3 here is CASSSWDRVAGELFF. In DNA form, the CDR3 reads TGTGCCAGCAGCTCTTGGGACAGGGTGGCCGGGGAGCTGTTTTTT. The complete variable domain, with remaining parts taken from reference TRBV5-4 and TRBJ2-2, reads ETGVTQSPTHLIKTRGQQVTLRCSSQSGHNTVSWYQQALGQGPQFIFQYYREEENGRGNFPPRFSGLQFPNYSSELNVNALELDDSALYLCASSSWDRVAGELFFGEGSRLTVL.

The chain combines TRBV6-5 with TRBJ1-5; D remains unclear. The CDR3 is made up of 12 amino acids. Germline-derived CDR1 and CDR2 are MNHEY and SVGAGI. V gave up 6 bases and J gave up 7 bases, with 10 bases separating them. Written as DNA, the CDR3 is TGTGCCAGCAGCCCTAGAGGCCAGCCCCAGCATTTT. Translated, it gives CASSPRGQPQHF.

The chain joins TRBV7-9 to TRBJ2-7, with no clear D. CDR3 length: 11 residues. V was pared by 5 bases and J by 6 bases, with 8 bases between. CDR1 and CDR2 from the germline V gene are SEHNR and FQNEAQ (reference sequence). Here the CDR3 DNA reads TGTGCCAGCAGCCTCTCTCGCGAGCAGTACTTC. It encodes CASSLSREQYF.

The chain has TRBV25-1 and TRBJ1-1; tentatively, D is TRBD1 (5 bases). Trimming left V 0 bases short and J 3 bases short, with 14 bases between. Germline V gene sequence: CDR1 MGHDK, CDR2 SYGVNS. This CDR3 spans 16 amino acids. The CDR3 nucleotides read TGTGCCAGCAGTGAATACTCCATCACAGGCGACACTGAAGCTTTCTTT. Its protein product is CASSEYSITGDTEAFF.

This clone was seen once. The rearrangement uses TRBV5-1 and TRBJ1-2; maybe TRBD1 (6 bases). The germline V gene has CDR1 SGHRS and CDR2 YFSETQ. The CDR3 loop spans 18 amino acids. V was shortened by 3 bases and J by 0 bases, with 21 bases between the two germline ends. Here the CDR3 DNA reads TGCGCCAGCAGCTCGCTACAGGGCACCATCCCAGCTAACTATGGCTACACCTTC. Its translation is CASSSLQGTIPANYGYTF.

The chain employs TRBV7-8 and TRBJ2-4; a weak D match, TRBD1 (5 bases). The CDR3 has 15 amino acids. With 5 bases removed from V and 7 bases from J, the gap between germline ends came to 18 bases. CDR1 SGHVS and CDR2 FQNEAQ come from the germline V gene. The CDR3 loop is CASSTRTGRANIQYF. For the CDR3, the DNA is TGTGCCAGCAGCACCCGAACTGGCAGGGCTAACATTCAGTACTTC. The entire variable domain, with the rest obtained from reference TRBV7-8 and TRBJ2-4, is as follows: GAGVSQSPRYKVAKRGQDVALRCDPISGHVSLFWYQQALGQGPEFLTYFQNEAQLDKSGLPSDRFFAERPEGSVSTLKIQRTQQEDSAVYLCASSTRTGRANIQYFGAGTRLSVL.

This sequence joins TRBV4-1 and TRBJ2-5; D may be TRBD1 (5 bases). In germline, CDR1 is MGHRA, CDR2 YSYEKL. V was pared by 4 bases and J by 3 bases, with 9 bases between. CDR3 length: 13 residues. The CDR3 reads CASSRGQKETQYF. In nucleotides, the CDR3 is TGCGCCAGCAGCCGCGGACAAAAAGAGACCCAGTACTTC.

This clone has just one count. The V and J genes are TRBV5-1 and TRBJ2-3; 8 bases line up with TRBD1. This CDR3 contains 14 residues. Germline V gene sequence: CDR1 SGHRS, CDR2 YFSETQ. J was trimmed by 3 bases and V by 4 bases; bases with no gene match: 4. CDR3 amino acids: CASSEDRVTDTQYF. CDR3 DNA sequence: TGCGCCAGCAGCGAGGACAGGGTTACAGATACGCAGTATTTT.

This chain joins TRBV18 and TRBJ1-2; D gene ambiguous. V lost 3 bases and J 4 bases, leaving 6 bases between the germline ends. Germline V gene data show CDR1 as KGHSH and CDR2 as LQKENI. The length of the CDR3 is 12 residues. For the CDR3, the DNA is TGTGCCAGCTCACCGGCAGTCTATGGCTACACCTTC. It is translated as CASSPAVYGYTF.

The chain combines TRBV7-2 with TRBJ2-1; possible D gene TRBD2, 6 bases. The V end lost 3 bases, the J end lost 5 bases, and 14 bases lay between the germline ends. CDR1 and CDR2 (germline): SGHTA, FQGNSA. This CDR3 region has 15 residues. The CDR3 here is CASSLGGLWNNEQFF. The CDR3 DNA reads TGTGCCAGCAGCTTGGGGGGTCTATGGAACAATGAGCAGTTCTTC.

This clone came up a few times. The CDR3 sequence: CASSDYPRGLSPLHF. CDR3 nucleotide sequence: TGTGCCAGCAGTGACTACCCAAGGGGGCTCTCACCCCTCCACTTT. The chain combines TRBV6-4 with TRBJ1-6; the match to TRBD1 covers 7 bases. Germline V gene lookup returns CDR1 MRHNA and CDR2 SNTAGT. This CDR3 has 15 amino acids. After removal of 1 base from V and 10 bases from J, the junction contained 7 bases not matched to a gene.